The 20 T cell receptor beta chains below all came from one sample that was sequenced in a study of cytomegalovirus exposure and HLA in healthy donors. Sequenced by immunoSEQ multiplex PCR; TCRdb stores in-frame clones only, minus some. The sample includes roughly 79,000 clones, 85% to 95% seen only once; the top ten take approximately 0.69%. Sequencing was done on a sample of PBMCs. The receptors derive from a man younger than 35 in good health and CMV-seronegative.

This chain's CDR3 is CASSHGTGGTGYTF. The CDR3 DNA is TGTGCCAGCAGCCACGGGACAGGGGGCACGGGCTACACCTTC. The rearrangement uses TRBV4-2 and TRBJ1-2; 12 bases line up with TRBD1. J gave up 8 bases and V 3 bases, and 4 bases lay outside the gene matches. The CDR3 has 14 amino acids. Germline V gives CDR1 LGHNA, CDR2 YNFKEQ.

This clone was observed once. This chain links TRBV7-2 with TRBJ2-5; 11 positions match TRBD2. The CDR3 is made up of 17 amino acids. The junction had 8 bases not matched to a gene; V was cut back by 1 base and J by 4 bases. Germline assignment: CDR1 SGHTA and CDR2 FQGNSA. The DNA of the CDR3 is TGTGCCAGCAGCTTAGGTCTAGCGGGGGGCGGGATAGAGACCCAGTACTTC. It is translated as CASSLGLAGGGIETQYF.

In its sample, this clone was seen once. The chain recombines TRBV13 with TRBJ1-5; D remains ambiguous. Trimming removed 5 bases at V and 5 bases at J, with 13 bases between. This CDR3 has 14 amino acids. Germline CDR1 reads PRHDT; CDR2 reads FYEKMQ (reference sequence). The CDR3 nucleotides read TGTGCCAGCAGCCGTGGGCACCTTGATCAGCCCCAGCATTTT. It translates to CASSRGHLDQPQHF.

The genes are TRBV18 and TRBJ2-7; weak D call: TRBD1 (6 bases). The CDR3 has 13 amino acids. V lost 4 bases and J lost 4, with 11 bases in between. Germline V gene lookup returns CDR1 KGHSH and CDR2 LQKENI. The CDR3 coding sequence is TGTGCCAGCTCACTCCGGGACATATACGAGCAGTACTTC. Protein: CASSLRDIYEQYF.

This rearrangement joins TRBV7-9 to TRBJ1-4, with TRBD1 matching 9 bases. From germline, CDR1 is SEHNR and CDR2 FQNEAQ (reference sequence). Trimming removed 1 base from V and 11 bases from J; junction bases left unmatched: 5. The CDR3 runs 14 residues. In DNA form, the CDR3 reads TGTGCCAGCAGCTTAGACGGGACAGGGAGCAAACTGTTTTTT. Its translation: CASSLDGTGSKLFF. Full variable domain (outside the CDR3, taken from reference TRBV7-9 and TRBJ1-4): DTGVSQNPRHKITKRGQNVTFRCDPISEHNRLYWYRQTLGQGPEFLTYFQNEAQLEKSRLLSDRFSAERPKGSFSTLEIQRTEQGDSAMYLCASSLDGTGSKLFFGSGTQLSVL.

The chain links TRBV5-6 to TRBJ1-1, with 8 nucleotides matching TRBD1. V dropped 2 bases and J dropped 2; count of bases not matched to a gene: 11. Germline V gene data show CDR1 as SGHDT and CDR2 as YYEEEE. The CDR3 is made up of 17 amino acids. CDR3 sequence (DNA): TGTGCCAGCAGCTTATCCGGGGACAGGTGGGTAAACACTGAAGCTTTCTTT. Translation gives CASSLSGDRWVNTEAFF.

This chain joins TRBV29-1 and TRBJ2-4, with a tentative D call TRBD2 (5 bases). CDR1 SQVTM and CDR2 ANQGSEA come from the germline V gene. Trimming pared 0 bases from V and 2 bases from J, leaving 17 bases between. This CDR3 region has 17 residues. DNA of the CDR3: TGCAGCGTTGAAGATCGAGGGAAGTCCGGGACCAAAAACATTCAGTACTTC. Translation gives CSVEDRGKSGTKNIQYF.

V usage is TRBV6-1 and J usage is TRBJ2-7; 8 positions match TRBD2. Per the germline V gene, CDR1 is MNHNS and CDR2 is SASEGT. Trimming at V came to 10 bases and at J to 4 bases, leaving 15 bases not matched to a gene. The CDR3 has 15 amino acids. CDR3 loop: CATQTRGSGVYEQYF. Written as DNA, the CDR3 is TGTGCCACACAGACCCGGGGTAGCGGGGTATACGAGCAGTACTTC.

The gene calls are TRBV27 and TRBJ2-7; D gene ambiguous. The CDR3 sequence is 16 residues long. Trimming stripped 5 bases from V and 2 bases from J, with 19 bases between. Germline loops: CDR1 MNHEY, CDR2 SMNVEV (reference sequence). CDR3 residues: CASSPLEFERPYEQYF. Here the CDR3 DNA reads TGTGCCAGCAGTCCGCTAGAGTTTGAGCGTCCCTACGAGCAGTACTTC.

A single count supports this clone. The chain has TRBV10-3 and TRBJ1-1; D unresolved. V lost 0 bases to trimming and J lost 7 bases, with 6 bases between them. The CDR3 extends over 12 amino acids. Germline V gene data show CDR1 as ENHRY and CDR2 as SYGVKD. CDR3 region: CAISESAFEAFF. In DNA form, the CDR3 reads TGTGCCATCAGTGAGTCGGCTTTTGAAGCTTTCTTT.

The chain joins TRBV6-1 to TRBJ1-5; D remains ambiguous. This CDR3 has 15 amino acids. The ends were cut back, 2 bases at V and 1 base at J, with 9 bases in the middle. Germline CDR1 and CDR2: MNHNS and SASEGT. The CDR3 loop is CASSELGRSNQPQHF. CDR3 nucleotide sequence: TGTGCCAGCAGTGAATTAGGGAGAAGCAATCAGCCCCAGCATTTT.

V usage is TRBV7-8 and J usage is TRBJ2-1; a possible D gene is TRBD1 (6 bases). The germline V gene has CDR1 SGHVS and CDR2 FQNEAQ. CDR3 size: 15 residues. V was clipped by 0 bases and J by 5 bases, with 11 bases between them. The CDR3, as DNA: TGTGCCAGCAGCTTAGCCTTGACAGGTCACAATGAGCAGTTCTTC. It encodes CASSLALTGHNEQFF.

The rearrangement links TRBV7-6 to TRBJ1-2; the match to TRBD1 covers 9 bases. Trimming cost V 5 bases and J 6 bases; bases outside gene matches: 10. Germline V lookup: CDR1 SGHVS, CDR2 FNYEAQ. This CDR3 is built from 15 residues. The CDR3 spells CASSLLGQGTDGYTF. In DNA, the CDR3 is TGTGCCAGCAGCCTACTGGGACAGGGAACGGATGGCTACACCTTC.

The chain couples TRBV9 to TRBJ2-5; no clear D gene. Trimming took off 0 bases at V and 1 base at J, with 10 bases between the two ends. From germline, CDR1 is SGDLS and CDR2 YYNGEE. This CDR3 region has 15 residues. CDR3 protein: CASSVGSQLQETQYF. CDR3 nucleotides: TGTGCCAGCAGCGTAGGGTCCCAACTCCAAGAGACCCAGTACTTC.

This clone appeared a few times. The rearrangement joins TRBV5-1 to TRBJ2-2; 7 positions match TRBD1. V dropped 2 bases and J dropped 6; count of bases not matched to a gene: 1. CDR3 size: 13 residues. Per the germline V gene, CDR1 is SGHRS and CDR2 is YFSETQ. The chain's CDR3 is CASSFTGAGELFF. CDR3 coding DNA: TGCGCCAGCAGCTTTACAGGGGCCGGGGAGCTGTTTTTT.

This clone was observed once. The chain carries TRBV11-3 and TRBJ1-6; D unresolved. The CDR3 runs to 13 residues. Germline V lookup: CDR1 SGHNT, CDR2 YENEEA. V was clipped by 2 bases and J by 9 bases, with 8 bases between them. This CDR3 is CASSLLDGSPLHF. As DNA, the CDR3 is TGTGCCAGCAGCTTATTAGATGGTTCACCCCTCCACTTT.

The V gene is TRBV6-1, the J gene TRBJ1-1, with D maybe TRBD1 (6 bases). V lost 6 bases and J lost 4, with 9 bases in between. The CDR3 sequence is 12 residues long. Per the germline V gene, CDR1 is MNHNS and CDR2 is SASEGT. CDR3 amino acids: CASRLGGTEAFF. The CDR3 region has the DNA TGTGCCAGCAGACTAGGGGGCACTGAAGCTTTCTTT.

V is TRBV7-2 and J is TRBJ1-1; D gene unclear. Trimming left V 4 bases short and J 10 bases short, with 13 bases between. Germline V gene sequence: CDR1 SGHTA, CDR2 FQGNSA. CDR3 size: 12 residues. CDR3 bases: TGTGCCAGCAGCTCCCTACGTGGGCCAGCTTTCTTT. This encodes CASSSLRGPAFF. The full variable domain, completed using reference TRBV7-2 and TRBJ1-1, is GAGVSQSPSNKVTEKGKDVELRCDPISGHTALYWYRQSLGQGLEFLIYFQGNSAPDKSGLPSDRFSAERTGGSVSTLTIQRTQQEDSAVYLCASSSLRGPAFFGQGTRLTVV.

This sequence joins TRBV6-5 and TRBJ2-2; tentative D call: TRBD2 (6 bases). This CDR3 has 15 amino acids. The V end lost 1 base, the J end lost 1 base, and 7 bases lay between the germline ends. Germline V gene data show CDR1 as MNHEY and CDR2 as SVGAGI. As DNA, the CDR3 is TGTGCCAGCAGTTACTACGGGAGGAACACCGGGGAGCTGTTTTTT. Its protein is CASSYYGRNTGELFF.

The rearrangement uses TRBV14 and TRBJ2-1, with a weak D call TRBD1 (6 bases). Germline CDR1 is SGHDN and CDR2 is FVKESK. There are 14 residues in the CDR3. V lost 3 bases and J lost 4, with 10 bases in between. The CDR3, as DNA: TGTGCCAGCAGCCACCCTCAGGGGTACAATGAGCAGTTCTTC. Its translation: CASSHPQGYNEQFF.